This is a list of T cell receptor beta chains from one sample in a study of OX40 agonist ivuxolimab in advanced cancers. Clones were sequenced by immunoSEQ multiplex PCR, and TCRdb holds only the in-frame ones, with some missing. The sample has approximately 50,000 clones, 85% to 90% seen once. The sequencing here drew on CD4+ or CD8+ T cells sorted from blood, taken in a trial of the OX40 agonist ivuxolimab. These receptors were collected from an adult with an advanced solid tumor such as melanoma, head and neck, liver or kidney cancer. The CDR3 runs from the conserved cysteine through the conserved F or W. D genes are given only for firm matches. The size field is filled for only some rows; it gives once, few, many or a size class.

D gene	clone size	V gene	J gene	CDR3 protein	CDR3 DNA
-	-	TRBV29-1	TRBJ2-7	CSVVKQFSPYEQYF	TGCAGCGTTGTTAAACAATTCTCCCCCTACGAGCAGTACTTC
TRBD2	-	TRBV19	TRBJ2-3	CASRPLAGVDWADTQYF	TGTGCCAGTCGCCCGCTAGCGGGAGTTGATTGGGCAGATACGCAGTATTTT
-	-	TRBV4-3	TRBJ2-5	CASSQTLGRETQYF	TGCGCCAGCAGCCAAACCTTGGGGCGGGAGACCCAGTACTTC
-	-	TRBV7-9	TRBJ2-1	CASSLRGHDEQFF	TGTGCCAGCAGCTTAAGGGGCCACGATGAGCAGTTCTTC
TRBD1	-	TRBV10-3	TRBJ1-2	CAISESNLGTAGLGYTF	TGTGCCATCAGTGAGTCGAACCTTGGGACAGCGGGACTTGGCTACACCTTC
-	-	TRBV7-2	TRBJ2-2	CASSLYSRLNTGELFF	TGTGCCAGCAGCTTATACTCCAGACTCAACACCGGGGAGCTGTTTTTT
-	-	TRBV7-8	TRBJ2-1	CASSLSPDQSYNEQFF	TGTGCCAGCAGCCTTTCCCCGGATCAGTCCTACAATGAGCAGTTCTTC
-	-	TRBV6-4	TRBJ2-6	CASSDPRRETDSGANVLTF	TGTGCCAGCAGTGACCCTCGAAGGGAAACAGACTCTGGGGCCAACGTCCTGACTTTC
-	-	TRBV15	TRBJ2-5	CATSRDPRETQYF	TGTGCCACCAGCAGAGATCCCCGGGAGACCCAGTACTTC
-	-	TRBV19	TRBJ2-7	CASSTGQGGEQYF	TGTGCCAGTAGTACTGGACAGGGAGGGGAGCAGTACTTC
TRBD1	-	TRBV7-3	TRBJ1-1	CASSLIPGTGLTEAFF	TGTGCCAGCAGCTTAATCCCCGGGACAGGGTTGACTGAAGCTTTCTTT
TRBD1	-	TRBV6-6	TRBJ2-1	CASSSGTGGLNEQFF	TGTGCCAGCAGTTCTGGGACAGGGGGATTGAATGAGCAGTTCTTC
-	-	TRBV11-2	TRBJ2-1	CASSARPRVAKFF	TGTGCCAGCAGCGCCCGTCCCAGGGTAGCGAAGTTCTTC
-	few	TRBV25-1	TRBJ1-1	CASSENRDGTEAFF	TGTGCCAGCAGTGAGAACAGGGACGGGACTGAAGCTTTCTTT
-	-	TRBV19	TRBJ2-7	CASSTGLRGEQYF	TGTGCCAGTAGTACGGGACTCCGGGGGGAGCAGTACTTC